A single sample is the source of the 21 T cell receptor beta chains below, sequenced in a study of blood T cell repertoires in COVID-19. Generated by immunoSEQ multiplex PCR, the TCRdb table keeps only in-frame clones and is missing some. The sample records approximately 190,000 clones, almost 80% being singletons. Sequenced: peripheral blood. The receptors stem from a man aged 60-69 years with active or convalescent COVID-19.

This clone was picked up a small number of times. V and J are TRBV7-3 and TRBJ2-5; 12 nucleotides agree with TRBD1. This CDR3 is built from 16 residues. V gave up 5 bases and J gave up 5 bases; unmatched junction bases: 9. Germline CDR1 SGHTA, CDR2 FQGTGA. The CDR3 region has the DNA TGTGCCAGCAGCCCTGCCGGGACAGGGGGCGGTGAGACCCAGTACTTC. Translating it yields CASSPAGTGGGETQYF.

The chain joins TRBV18 to TRBJ2-5; 11 nucleotides match TRBD1. CDR3 length: 15 residues. The V gene end was trimmed by 2 bases and the J gene end by 2 bases; junction bases not matched to a gene: 1. Germline V gives CDR1 KGHSH, CDR2 LQKENI. CDR3 DNA: TGTGCCAGCTCACCAGGGACAGGGGGTCAAGAGACCCAGTACTTC. Translated, it gives CASSPGTGGQETQYF.

This sequence joins TRBV7-3 and TRBJ2-3; TRBD2 matches 7 bases. Germline values: CDR1 SGHTA, CDR2 FQGTGA. V shed 5 bases, J shed 6 bases, and the junction held 14 bases outside the gene matches. This CDR3 is built from 16 residues. The CDR3 DNA is TGTGCCAGCAGCCGACGATCCGGACTAGGTAGTGATACGCAGTATTTT. It translates to CASSRRSGLGSDTQYF.

The gene calls are TRBV11-2 and TRBJ2-7; maybe TRBD2 (5 bases). The CDR3 runs to 15 residues. Germline V gives CDR1 SGHAT, CDR2 FQNNGV. The V end was cut by 5 bases, the J end by 1 base, with 15 bases between. The CDR3 loop is CASSGLTRRSYEQYF. CDR3 DNA: TGTGCCAGCAGCGGACTGACCCGCCGGTCCTACGAGCAGTACTTC.

The V and J genes are TRBV25-1 and TRBJ2-1; 9 bases are a match to TRBD1. After removal of 6 bases from V and 3 bases from J, the junction contained 9 bases not matched to a gene. CDR3 length equals 16 residues. CDR1 is MGHDK, CDR2 SYGVNS, per germline. The CDR3 coding sequence is TGTGCCAGCAGGGGAACGACAGGGGGAAACTACAATGAGCAGTTCTTC. Translation: CASRGTTGGNYNEQFF.

This chain connects TRBV29-1 to TRBJ1-1; the match to TRBD1 covers 10 bases. Germline CDR1 is SQVTM and CDR2 is ANQGSEA. The V segment lost 8 bases and the J segment 1 base; nucleotides outside the gene matches: 10. CDR3 length: 15 amino acids. This CDR3 reads CSSGRTGGTNTEAFF. The CDR3, as DNA: TGCAGCTCAGGACGGACAGGGGGGACGAACACTGAAGCTTTCTTT.

In this sample, this clone turned up a few times. The chain has TRBV10-3 and TRBJ2-3, with 7 bases identical to TRBD1. V was pared by 6 bases and J by 4 bases, with 7 bases of the junction left unmatched. The germline V gene has CDR1 ENHRY and CDR2 SYGVKD. This CDR3 comprises 14 residues. CDR3 nucleotide sequence: TGTGCCATCAGGAAGGGGGCGCCTCCAGATACGCAGTATTTT. Encoded protein: CAIRKGAPPDTQYF.

The genes are TRBV6-6 and TRBJ2-7; 8 bases line up with TRBD1. The CDR3 totals 15 residues. V lost 2 bases to trimming and J lost 2 bases; unmatched junction nucleotides: 5. Per germline, CDR1 MNHNY and CDR2 SVGAGI (reference sequence). Here the CDR3 reads CASSYEQGGTYEQYF. The CDR3 DNA reads TGTGCCAGCAGTTACGAACAGGGGGGTACCTACGAGCAGTACTTC.

There are many counts of this clone. V is TRBV9 and J is TRBJ2-3, with D maybe TRBD2 (6 bases). CDR1 and CDR2 from the germline V gene are SGDLS and YYNGEE. V was trimmed by 0 bases and J by 3 bases, leaving 11 bases between them. The CDR3 length is 15 residues. CDR3 region: CASSVDVGGTDTQYF. The DNA for the CDR3 is TGTGCCAGCAGCGTAGATGTTGGGGGGACAGATACGCAGTATTTT. Variable domain in full (rest from reference TRBV9 and TRBJ2-3): DSGVTQTPKHLITATGQRVTLRCSPRSGDLSVYWYQQSLDQGLQFLIQYYNGEERAKGNILERFSAQQFPDLHSELNLSSLELGDSALYFCASSVDVGGTDTQYFGPGTRLTVL.

The J gene is TRBJ2-7, the V gene TRBV27, with 8 bases identical to TRBD1. CDR3 length: 15 residues. J was trimmed by 2 bases and V by 5 bases; bases with no gene match: 8. From germline, CDR1 is MNHEY and CDR2 SMNVEV (reference sequence). CDR3 in amino acids: CASSPLGQEAYEQYF. The CDR3 coding sequence is TGTGCCAGCAGTCCACTGGGACAGGAAGCCTACGAGCAGTACTTC.

As to this clone: This specimen includes other DNA sequences encoding the same CDR3. The chain joins TRBV4-1 to TRBJ2-2, with D perhaps TRBD1 (5 bases). Germline V CDR1 and CDR2: MGHRA, YSYEKL. The CDR3 loop spans 13 amino acids. V lost 1 base to trimming and J lost 7 bases, with 7 bases between them. CDR3 amino acids: CASSQGQGGELFF. The CDR3 DNA reads as TGCGCCAGCAGCCAAGGGCAGGGCGGGGAGCTGTTTTTT.

As for this clone: The same CDR3 can be traced to other DNA sequences in this sample. This chain joins TRBV7-9 and TRBJ2-3; 8 bases match TRBD2. This CDR3 region has 15 residues. The junction had 6 bases not matched to a gene; V was cut back by 3 bases and J by 4 bases. Germline V gives CDR1 SEHNR, CDR2 FQNEAQ (reference sequence). CDR3 coding DNA: TGTGCCAGCAGCTTGGCGGGAGGTCCCCCAGATACGCAGTATTTT. As protein: CASSLAGGPPDTQYF.

Regarding this clone: No DNA is shown, since the ends of the CDR3 on it are uncertain; the CDR3 is the one TCRdb lists. The chain employs TRBV19 and TRBJ2-2; TRBD2 is the table's D call, not checked against the DNA. Germline V gene lookup returns CDR1 LNHDA and CDR2 SQIVND (reference sequence). The CDR3 region is 16 residues in length, termini included. The CDR3: CASSSGLAANTGELFF.

The chain recombines TRBV6-6 with TRBJ2-7, with TRBD1 as a possible D gene (6 bases). This CDR3 comprises 12 residues. Trimming pared 5 bases from V and 3 bases from J, leaving 8 bases between. Germline V CDR1 and CDR2: MNHNY, SVGAGI (reference sequence). The CDR3 loop is CASSPGDYEQYF. DNA of the CDR3: TGTGCCAGCAGTCCAGGGGACTACGAGCAGTACTTC.

V gene TRBV6-5 combines with J gene TRBJ2-1; D is possibly TRBD1 (6 bases). V was shortened by 6 bases and J by 4 bases, with 13 bases between the two germline ends. Germline-derived CDR1 and CDR2 are MNHEY and SVGAGI. CDR3 length equals 14 residues. The CDR3 DNA is TGTGCCAGCAGATCCACGGGACATTACAATGAGCAGTTCTTC. This gives the protein CASRSTGHYNEQFF.

The J gene is TRBJ1-1, the V gene TRBV10-3, with 7 bases lining up with TRBD1. Germline-derived CDR1 and CDR2 are ENHRY and SYGVKD. CDR3 length equals 14 residues. The ends lost 3 bases at V and 6 bases at J; junction bases unmatched: 7. The CDR3 protein is CAISDNQGGSEAFF. The CDR3 region has the DNA TGTGCCATCAGTGACAATCAGGGGGGTTCTGAAGCTTTCTTT.

The CDR3 DNA follows: TGTGCCAGCAGTTTTCGGGGGGTAACTGAAGCTTTCTTT. It codes for CASSFRGVTEAFF. This sequence joins TRBV12-3 or TRBV12-4 and TRBJ1-1, with D possibly being TRBD1 (5 bases). This CDR3 spans 13 amino acids. Trimming took off 3 bases at V and 5 bases at J, with 10 bases between the two ends.

The genes are TRBV6-5 and TRBJ2-7; 8 positions match TRBD1. CDR1 and CDR2 (germline): MNHEY, SVGAGI. The CDR3 length is 14 residues. Trimming took 1 base from V and 7 from J; bases not matched to a gene: 6. CDR3 sequence: CASSYFQGAREQYF. The DNA for the CDR3 is TGTGCCAGCAGTTACTTCCAGGGGGCGCGAGAGCAGTACTTC.

The sample holds a few counts of this clone. V and J are TRBV5-1 and TRBJ2-7; D might be TRBD2 (6 bases). V lost 0 bases and J lost 1, with 11 bases in between. This CDR3 region has 15 residues. The V gene's germline CDR1 is SGHRS and CDR2 YFSETQ. The CDR3 here is CASSLGGTYSYEQYF. The CDR3 DNA sequence: TGCGCCAGCAGCTTGGGCGGGACCTATTCCTACGAGCAGTACTTC. The variable domain in full, completed from reference TRBV5-1 and TRBJ2-7, reads KAGVTQTPRYLIKTRGQQVTLSCSPISGHRSVSWYQQTPGQGLQFLFEYFSETQRNKGNFPGRFSGRQFSNSRSEMNVSTLELGDSALYLCASSLGGTYSYEQYFGPGTRLTVT.

Only one count was recorded for this clone. The chain is built from TRBV5-5 and TRBJ2-7, with 7 positions matching TRBD1. Per the germline V gene, CDR1 is SGHKS and CDR2 is YYEKEE (reference sequence). The CDR3 runs 19 residues. J was trimmed by 6 bases and V by 0 bases; bases with no gene match: 21. The CDR3 bases are TGTGCCAGCAGCTTGGCCATTGGGTACGGACAGGTCCCCCCCTTCGAGCAGTACTTC. Amino acid sequence: CASSLAIGYGQVPPFEQYF. The full variable domain, with the rest looked up from reference TRBV5-5 and TRBJ2-7, is DAGVTQSPTHLIKTRGQQVTLRCSPISGHKSVSWYQQVLGQGPQFIFQYYEKEERGRGNFPDRFSARQFPNYSSELNVNALLLGDSALYLCASSLAIGYGQVPPFEQYFGPGTRLTVT.

The chain joins TRBV19 to TRBJ2-5; TRBD2 is a possible D gene (6 bases). The V gene's germline CDR1 is LNHDA and CDR2 SQIVND (reference sequence). V lost 4 bases and J lost 3, with 12 bases in between. This CDR3 is built from 14 residues. In nucleotides, the CDR3 is TGTGCCAGTAGTAGCGGGACGGCAAAAGAGACCCAGTACTTC. Protein: CASSSGTAKETQYF.